A selection of T cell receptor beta chains follows, all from one sample in a study of shared clonotypes between healthy human individuals. Sequenced by immunoSEQ multiplex PCR; TCRdb stores in-frame clones only, minus some. The data show about 490,000 clones, 79% seen once. Material: PBMCs. These receptors all come from a woman aged 40 to 50 in good health. Some clones in this sample may be carry-over from other donors' samples. CDR3s include the opening cysteine and the closing phenylalanine or tryptophan.

TRBV10-1 CASSVRGRPYNEQFF
TRBV6-5 CATRGLGYNEQFF
TRBV19 CASRPRGSTGELFF
TRBV5-1 CASTSASGPYNEQFF
TRBV5-1 CASSFQSYGTEAFF
TRBV11-1 CASSLDLGRGLHNEQFF
TRBV10-3 CAISEVGQGGTGELFF
TRBV5-1 CASSGSGEQFF
TRBV11-3 CASSLAANTGELFF
TRBV28 CASSWGRELYEQYF
TRBV7-2 CASTKDGGNTIYF
TRBV7-2 CASSRSITEKLFF
TRBV6-5 CASKKQPNSNQPQHF
TRBV4-3 CASSQDSAVWQGGEKLFF
TRBV5-1 CASSKTEETQYF
TRBV7-9 CASSLGTSGFYNEQFF
TRBV7-2 CASSTGTGPNYGYTF
TRBV5-4 CASSLEQGRNTEAFF
TRBV27 CASRQGAYNEQFF
TRBV30 CAWSPLLGYEQYF
TRBV5-1 CASNGAENIQYF
TRBV7-3 CASSTDGNTEAFF
TRBV2 CASGRAYEQYF
TRBV5-1 CASSLTEFYGYTF
TRBV2 CASSETGLAKETQYF
TRBV7-8 CASSGQGGDTQYF
TRBV6-1 CASRPRGSAYEQYF
TRBV5-1 CASSSDGSNQPQHF
TRBV7-9 CASSKGSDGNTEAFF
TRBV19 CASSIGRNQPQHF
TRBV19 CASSIDSDLNLGYTF
TRBV11-2 CASSLPGTSYEQYF
TRBV2 CASTRTAYEQYF
TRBV15 CATSSLGRSREAFF
TRBV19 CASSIAGDAYEQYF
TRBV2 CASSEGTGWGDTQYF
TRBV6-1 CASSDRSGRATAEQYF
TRBV7-9 CASSLGAGIYEQYF
TRBV7-2 CASTGSGPTQETQYF
TRBV9 CASSAPGQDTDTQYF
TRBV14 CASSQVLGGNQPQHF
TRBV5-4 CASSLGLAGGGQETQYF
TRBV4-2 CASSQDLAGDGEQFF
TRBV7-2 CASSFLGGREYEQYF
TRBV28 CASRPGTSVRDTQYF
TRBV28 CASSAGGPSNQPQHF
TRBV30 CAWSVPAGAEQFF
TRBV7-2 CASSLAFRSGLHTGELFF